This T cell receptor (beta chain) stems from a study of blood T cell repertoires in COVID-19. Method: immunoSEQ multiplex PCR; TCRdb's copy keeps in-frame clones and lacks some. Of some 170,000 clones listed, 84% are singletons. Germline V gene lookup returns CDR1 MNHNS and CDR2 SASEGT. The ends were cut back, 3 bases at V and 3 bases at J, with 11 bases in the middle. The CDR3 consists of 15 residues. The source material was PBMCs or T cells enriched from blood (not recorded which). The TCR sequence derives from a man aged 45 to 65 who had recovered from COVID-19. The V and J genes are TRBV6-1 and TRBJ1-4; D is possibly TRBD1 (6 bases). The CDR3 loop is CASSDPQGANEKLFF. The CDR3 bases are TGTGCCAGCAGTGACCCACAGGGAGCTAATGAAAAACTGTTTTTT.